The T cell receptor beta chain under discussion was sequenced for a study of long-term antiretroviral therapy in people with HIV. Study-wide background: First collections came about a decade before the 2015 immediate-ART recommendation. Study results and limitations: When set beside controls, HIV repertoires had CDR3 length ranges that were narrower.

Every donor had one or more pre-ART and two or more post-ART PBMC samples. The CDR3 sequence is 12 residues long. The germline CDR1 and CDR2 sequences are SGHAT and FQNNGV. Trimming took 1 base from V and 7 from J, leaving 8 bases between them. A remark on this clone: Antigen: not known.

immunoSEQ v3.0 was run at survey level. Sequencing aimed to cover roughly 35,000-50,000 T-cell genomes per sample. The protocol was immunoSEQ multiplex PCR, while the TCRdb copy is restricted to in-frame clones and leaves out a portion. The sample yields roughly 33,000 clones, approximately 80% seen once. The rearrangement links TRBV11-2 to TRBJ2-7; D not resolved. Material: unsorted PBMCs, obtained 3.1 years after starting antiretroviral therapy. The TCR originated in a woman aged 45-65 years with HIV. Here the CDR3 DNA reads TGTGCCAGCAGCTTAGGCAAGTATGAGCAGTACGTC. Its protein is CASSLGKYEQYV.